This is a list of T cell receptor beta chains from one sample in a study of T cells in Graves' hyperthyroidism and ophthalmopathy. Using its own MiXCR run on the multiplex PCR reads, TCRdb lists one record per CDR3 protein. In the table there are around 240,000 distinct CDR3 sequences, roughly 14% of which are singletons. Specimen: blood. These receptor sequences come from a woman aged 40 to 50 with Graves' hyperthyroidism that later progressed to Graves' ophthalmopathy. Each CDR3 is given with its conserved first and last residue. A D gene is named only where the DNA matches it firmly. Only some rows state a clone size, as once, few, many or a class for expanded clones.

V: TRBV7-3
size: .
D: .
J: TRBJ2-3
DNA: TGTGCCAGCAGCTTAAACTTAGCGGTTAGCACAGATACGCAGTATTTT
CDR3: CASSLNLAVSTDTQYF

V: TRBV10-3
size: many
D: .
J: TRBJ2-5
DNA: TGTGCCATCAGTGACAGGGGTAGGGAGACCCAGTACTTC
CDR3: CAISDRGRETQYF

V: TRBV11-2
size: many
D: .
J: TRBJ2-1
DNA: TGTGCCAGCAGCTGGTCGGCGGGCAATACGTACAATGAGCAGTTCTTC
CDR3: CASSWSAGNTYNEQFF

V: TRBV7-6
size: .
D: .
J: TRBJ1-2
DNA: TGTGCCAGCAGCTTACAGGGTAGCTATGGCTACACCTTC
CDR3: CASSLQGSYGYTF

V: TRBV28
size: many
D: .
J: TRBJ2-7
DNA: TGTGCCAGCAGCGGGATAATGGAGGGGGCCTACGAGCAGTACTTC
CDR3: CASSGIMEGAYEQYF

V: TRBV7-9
size: few
D: .
J: TRBJ2-1
DNA: TGTGCCAGCAGCTTATTTAATTCCAATGAGCAGTTCTTC
CDR3: CASSLFNSNEQFF

V: TRBV9
size: once
D: TRBD2
J: TRBJ2-1
DNA: TGTGCCAGCAGCGTAGCTGGCGGGAGCTCCTACAATGAGCAGTTCTTC
CDR3: CASSVAGGSSYNEQFF

V: TRBV4-1
size: many
D: .
J: TRBJ2-7
DNA: TGCGCCAGCAGCCAAGAGGAGGGATCTATCTCCTACGAGCAGTACTTC
CDR3: CASSQEEGSISYEQYF

V: TRBV7-2
size: .
D: TRBD1
J: TRBJ1-2
DNA: TGTGCCAGCAGCTCGCTCCTAACACGGACAGGGGGTAATGGCTACACCTTC
CDR3: CASSSLLTRTGGNGYTF

V: TRBV3-1
size: few
D: TRBD1
J: TRBJ1-3
DNA: TGTGCCAGCAGGCGGACAGGGGGCGCCCCTGGAAACACCATATATTTT
CDR3: CASRRTGGAPGNTIYF

V: TRBV6-5
size: medium-sized
D: TRBD2
J: TRBJ2-7
DNA: TGTGCCAGCAGTTACTCGGGTAGCGGGAGATACGAGCAGTACTTC
CDR3: CASSYSGSGRYEQYF

V: TRBV20-1
size: .
D: TRBD2
J: TRBJ2-7
DNA: TGCAGTGCCTTGACTAGCGCTACCTACGAGCAGTACTTC
CDR3: CSALTSATYEQYF

V: TRBV19
size: many
D: TRBD1
J: TRBJ1-1
DNA: TGTGCCAGTAGTGCCAGGGACAGCGATACAACTGAAGCTTTCTTT
CDR3: CASSARDSDTTEAFF

V: TRBV9
size: .
D: .
J: TRBJ2-1
DNA: TGTGCCAGCAGCAAATGGGGGCGGGAGAACTACAATGAGCAGTTCTTC
CDR3: CASSKWGRENYNEQFF

V: TRBV9
size: .
D: .
J: TRBJ2-6
DNA: TGTGCCAGCAGCGTATTCCCCTCTGGGGCCAACGTCCTGACTTTC
CDR3: CASSVFPSGANVLTF

V: TRBV6-6
size: many
D: .
J: TRBJ2-2
DNA: TGTGCCAGCAGTTACGGGACAGGGTCACTAGCGGGGAACACCGGGGAGCTGTTTTTT
CDR3: CASSYGTGSLAGNTGELFF

V: TRBV20-1
size: many
D: .
J: TRBJ2-5
DNA: TGCAGTGCTAGTCAGACGACAGGAGTAGGGGAGACCCAGTACTTC
CDR3: CSASQTTGVGETQYF

V: TRBV10-2
size: many
D: TRBD1
J: TRBJ1-5
DNA: TGCGCCAGTTCGGACAGGTCGAATCAGCCCCAGCATTTT
CDR3: CASSDRSNQPQHF

V: TRBV28
size: many
D: .
J: TRBJ2-7
DNA: TGTGCCAGCTATACGACCTCTGAAGTCGGGCAGTACTTC
CDR3: CASYTTSEVGQYF

V: TRBV19
size: many
D: .
J: TRBJ1-5
DNA: TGTGCCAGTAGTATAGACCGGGACAATTATCAGCCCCAGCATTTT
CDR3: CASSIDRDNYQPQHF

V: TRBV18
size: many
D: TRBD2
J: TRBJ2-1
DNA: TGTGCCAGCTCACCTAGCGGGAGGGCCAATGAGCAGTTCTTC
CDR3: CASSPSGRANEQFF

V: TRBV5-6
size: few
D: .
J: TRBJ2-2
DNA: TGTGCCAGCAGCGCCCTTCCGGGTGACACCGGGGAGCTGTTTTTT
CDR3: CASSALPGDTGELFF

V: TRBV3-1
size: many
D: .
J: TRBJ1-5
DNA: TGTGCCAGCAGCCAAGGTGTACGCAATCAGCCCCAGCATTTT
CDR3: CASSQGVRNQPQHF

V: TRBV12-3/TRBV12-4
size: .
D: TRBD1
J: TRBJ1-2
DNA: TGTGCCAGCAGTTTCTCAGGGGGTAGATCGTCTAACTATGGCTACACCTTC
CDR3: CASSFSGGRSSNYGYTF

V: TRBV20-1
size: .
D: TRBD2
J: TRBJ2-1
DNA: TGCAGTGCTAGAGGTTTTCTAGCGGGAGGGTCTACTGAGCAGTTCTTC
CDR3: CSARGFLAGGSTEQFF

V: TRBV29-1
size: few
D: .
J: TRBJ2-5
DNA: TGCAGCGTTGAAGGACGGACAGAGACCCAGTACTTC
CDR3: CSVEGRTETQYF

V: TRBV20-1
size: many
D: .
J: TRBJ2-5
DNA: TGCAGTGCTAGGCACGGGCAGATCTTTCGTGGGGAGACCCAGTACTTC
CDR3: CSARHGQIFRGETQYF

V: TRBV20-1
size: few
D: .
J: TRBJ2-2
DNA: TGCAGTGCTAGAGGTGGGAGTACCACCGGGGAGCTGTTTTTT
CDR3: CSARGGSTTGELFF

V: TRBV6-1
size: many
D: TRBD2
J: TRBJ2-4
DNA: TGTGCCAGCAGTAAAACATCTAGCGGGATTCAGTACTTC
CDR3: CASSKTSSGIQYF

V: TRBV12-3/TRBV12-4
size: .
D: TRBD2
J: TRBJ2-7
DNA: TGTGCCAGCAGTCCTCGGACTAGCGGGAGCTGCGAGCAGTACTTC
CDR3: CASSPRTSGSCEQYF

V: TRBV28
size: few
D: .
J: TRBJ1-2
DNA: TGTGCCAGCAGTTTATTAGGCAGAAAAAACTATGGCTACACCTTC
CDR3: CASSLLGRKNYGYTF

V: TRBV19
size: few
D: .
J: TRBJ2-7
DNA: TGTGCCAGTAGTATAGATCTCCTGCACCCTTACGAGCAGTACTTC
CDR3: CASSIDLLHPYEQYF

V: TRBV20-1
size: few
D: .
J: TRBJ1-5
DNA: TGCAGTGCCCCCAGGGACGGGGATCAGCCCCAGCATTTT
CDR3: CSAPRDGDQPQHF

V: TRBV6-1
size: many
D: TRBD1
J: TRBJ1-2
DNA: TGTGCCAGCAGTGGGGAGACAGGGTGGGGCGGCTACACCTTC
CDR3: CASSGETGWGGYTF

V: TRBV5-1
size: many
D: TRBD2
J: TRBJ2-1
DNA: TGCGCCAGCAGCCTGACTAGCGGGGAGCAGTTCTTC
CDR3: CASSLTSGEQFF

V: TRBV11-2
size: .
D: .
J: TRBJ1-1
DNA: TGTGCCAGCAGCTTCGGGGTGGGCACTGAAGCTTTCTTT
CDR3: CASSFGVGTEAFF

V: TRBV20-1
size: few
D: TRBD1
J: TRBJ2-7
DNA: TGCAGTGCTAGAGATTGGACAGGGGGAAAATACGAGCAGTACTTC
CDR3: CSARDWTGGKYEQYF

V: TRBV28
size: many
D: TRBD1
J: TRBJ1-5
DNA: TGTGCCAGCAGGAAAACAGGGGAGTTAGATCAGCCCCAGCATTTT
CDR3: CASRKTGELDQPQHF

V: TRBV18
size: many
D: .
J: TRBJ2-7
DNA: TGTGCCAGCTCACCAGCCTCGACAGACTCCTACGAGCAGTACTTC
CDR3: CASSPASTDSYEQYF

V: TRBV6-9
size: few
D: TRBD1
J: TRBJ2-2
DNA: TGTGCCAGCAAGAGGACAGGGATTTTCGGGGAGCTGTTTTTT
CDR3: CASKRTGIFGELFF

V: TRBV15
size: few
D: .
J: TRBJ2-4
DNA: TGTGCCACCAGCAGAGAGCGGTCAGATCTTAACATTCAGTACTTC
CDR3: CATSRERSDLNIQYF

V: TRBV5-1
size: few
D: .
J: TRBJ2-1
DNA: TGCGCCAGCAGCCCGACCTCGACTAGTAATGAGCAGTTCTTC
CDR3: CASSPTSTSNEQFF

V: TRBV7-3
size: many
D: .
J: TRBJ2-3
DNA: TGTGCCAGCAGCTTAAAAGGCGGAGGCACAGATACGCAGTATTTT
CDR3: CASSLKGGGTDTQYF

V: TRBV19
size: .
D: .
J: TRBJ2-3
DNA: TGTGCCAGTAGCGGGGCTGCCCTGGGAGGAACGCAGTATTTT
CDR3: CASSGAALGGTQYF

V: TRBV29-1
size: many
D: .
J: TRBJ2-3
DNA: TGCAGCGTTGAGGATTCGGCGAGCCGCACAGATACGCAGTATTTT
CDR3: CSVEDSASRTDTQYF

V: TRBV27
size: many
D: .
J: TRBJ2-1
DNA: TGTGCCAGCAGAACTGGGGGGGGACAGCCTAACAATGAGCAGTTCTTC
CDR3: CASRTGGGQPNNEQFF

V: TRBV20-1
size: many
D: TRBD2
J: TRBJ2-3
DNA: TGCAGCGTAGATAGCGGGAGAGGCACAGATACGCAGTATTTT
CDR3: CSVDSGRGTDTQYF

V: TRBV28
size: many
D: TRBD2
J: TRBJ2-1
DNA: TGTGCCAGCCTGGCTCCACAGGGCCTCCGGGAGGGTGGTGAGCAGTTCTTC
CDR3: CASLAPQGLREGGEQFF

V: TRBV28
size: medium-sized
D: TRBD1
J: TRBJ1-2
DNA: TGTGCCAGCAGTTTCGGGACAGGGGGCCTCCATAACTATGGCTACACCTTC
CDR3: CASSFGTGGLHNYGYTF

V: TRBV3-1
size: many
D: TRBD1
J: TRBJ1-1
DNA: TGTGCCAGCAGCCAAGTGACAGGGTTGAACACTGAAGCTTTCTTT
CDR3: CASSQVTGLNTEAFF

V: TRBV20-1
size: many
D: TRBD2
J: TRBJ2-1
DNA: TGCAGTGCTAGGAGCTACGGGGAGGGGCGCAATGAGCAGTTCTTC
CDR3: CSARSYGEGRNEQFF

V: TRBV12-3/TRBV12-4
size: .
D: TRBD1
J: TRBJ1-2
DNA: TGTGCCAGCAGCTCCAGGGGGCGAAACTATGGCTACACCTTC
CDR3: CASSSRGRNYGYTF

V: TRBV19
size: .
D: .
J: TRBJ2-7
DNA: TGTGCCAGTAGTATTTATCCAGGGAGATCCTACGAGCAGTACTTC
CDR3: CASSIYPGRSYEQYF

V: TRBV28
size: .
D: TRBD2
J: TRBJ2-2
DNA: TGTGCCACTAGCGGTTGGAACACCGGGGAGCTGTTTTTT
CDR3: CATSGWNTGELFF

V: TRBV7-9
size: many
D: .
J: TRBJ2-1
DNA: TGTGCCAGCAGCTTCGGGAGAACGGGCAATGAGCAGTTCTTC
CDR3: CASSFGRTGNEQFF

V: TRBV30
size: many
D: .
J: TRBJ2-6
DNA: TGTGCCTGGAGTGGACTGAAGACTGGGGCCAACGTCCTGACTTTC
CDR3: CAWSGLKTGANVLTF